Below, 23 T cell receptor beta chains from the same sample are listed, as sequenced in a study of T cells in Graves' hyperthyroidism and ophthalmopathy (dated by TCRdb to the late 2010s). The library was obtained by multiplex PCR. TCRdb names Illumina HiSeq 2000 as the instrument used. The TCR beta CDR3 regions were amplified from RNA transcripts. The TCR CDR3 was subjected to a first round of RT-PCR using the HTBI primer set and the Qiagen OneStep RT-PCR kit. The public reads were reanalyzed by TCRdb: fastp trimming at Q25, MiXCR alignment, in-frame beta chains only. CDR3 protein sequences are deduplicated, and each keeps its most common genes and DNA. For this sample the table gives 550,000 to 700,000 distinct CDR3 sequences, of which around 42% were detected only once. The top ten constitute roughly 19% of the sample. Sequencing was done on a sample of peripheral blood or thyroid tissue (not recorded which). Every receptor here comes from an adult woman with Graves' disease, either hyperthyroidism or ophthalmopathy (not recorded which).

The table lists this clonotype with many counts. The rearrangement uses TRBV19 and TRBJ1-5, with D unresolved. Germline loops: CDR1 LNHDA, CDR2 SQIVND (reference sequence). Trimming cost V 4 bases and J 2 bases, with 6 bases left between them. This CDR3 is built from 13 residues. The DNA of the CDR3 is TGTGCCAGTAGTAAGGCGGGCAATCAGCCCCAGCATTTT. Its protein product is CASSKAGNQPQHF.

V usage is TRBV12-3 or TRBV12-4 and J usage is TRBJ1-4; a weak D match, TRBD1 (6 bases). Trimming took 6 bases from V and 4 from J, leaving 15 bases between them. This CDR3 has 15 residues. In nucleotides, the CDR3 is TGTGCCAGCAGCCGATACTCAGGGGTTAATGAAAAACTGTTTTTT. It translates to CASSRYSGVNEKLFF.

This clonotype appeared many times. This chain links TRBV27 with TRBJ2-5; D might be TRBD2 (6 bases). The CDR3 runs 16 residues. V dropped 1 base and J dropped 0 bases, with 12 bases sitting between them. Germline V CDR1 and CDR2: MNHEY, SMNVEV (reference sequence). The chain's CDR3 is CASSLFGGTYQETQYF. CDR3 nucleotide sequence: TGTGCCAGCAGTTTATTCGGCGGGACGTACCAAGAGACCCAGTACTTC.

This clonotype was counted ten times or more. This chain joins TRBV5-1 and TRBJ1-2, with 8 bases that match TRBD1. V lost 3 bases to trimming and J lost 4 bases; unmatched junction nucleotides: 11. The CDR3 contains 16 residues. The germline gives CDR1 SGHRS, CDR2 YFSETQ. The CDR3, as DNA: TGCGCCAGCAGCTCGCGCTCTGGCAGGGGGCTCTATGGCTACACCTTC. It is translated as CASSSRSGRGLYGYTF.

This sequence joins TRBV29-1 and TRBJ1-2; D is ambiguous. This CDR3 contains 14 residues. V was shortened by 1 base and J by 3 bases, with 12 bases between the two germline ends. The germline V gene encodes CDR1 SQVTM and CDR2 ANQGSEA. The CDR3 loop reads CSVEGGPGDYGYTF. In nucleotides, the CDR3 is TGCAGCGTTGAAGGCGGGCCAGGTGACTATGGCTACACCTTC. Full variable domain (rest looked up from reference TRBV29-1 and TRBJ1-2): SAVISQKPSRDICQRGTSLTIQCQVDSQVTMMFWYRQQPGQSLTLIATANQGSEATYESGFVIDKFPISRPNLTFSTLTVSNMSPEDSSIYLCSVEGGPGDYGYTFGSGTRLTVV.

At least ten counts were recorded for this clonotype. The chain is built from TRBV11-2 and TRBJ1-1; no reliable D call. Germline lookup yields CDR1 SGHAT and CDR2 FQNNGV. V was clipped by 4 bases and J by 2 bases, with 8 bases between them. CDR3 length equals 13 residues. CDR3 DNA sequence: TGTGCCAGCAGCTCTATTATAAACACTGAAGCTTTCTTT. As protein: CASSSIINTEAFF.

This clonotype has just a few counts. The V gene is TRBV29-1, the J gene TRBJ2-2; 8 positions agree with TRBD1. After removal of 5 bases from V and 5 bases from J, the junction contained 7 bases not matched to a gene. Germline CDR1 reads SQVTM; CDR2 reads ANQGSEA. The CDR3 is made up of 14 amino acids. The CDR3 DNA follows: TGCAGCGTTCCGGACAGGGTGGGGACCGGGGAGCTGTTTTTT. As protein: CSVPDRVGTGELFF.

This clonotype was counted ten times or more. This sequence joins TRBV29-1 and TRBJ2-2; D assignment may be TRBD1 or TRBD2 (5 bases each). CDR1 and CDR2 (germline): SQVTM, ANQGSEA. The CDR3 length is 16 residues. V was clipped by 6 bases and J by 7 bases, with 24 bases between them. The CDR3 region is CSVIPAGTEDHGELFF. The CDR3, as DNA: TGCAGCGTAATCCCAGCCGGGACGGAAGATCACGGGGAGCTGTTTTTT.

This sequence joins TRBV15 and TRBJ1-4; 10 positions agree with TRBD1. Germline values: CDR1 LNHNV, CDR2 YYDKDF (reference sequence). This CDR3 contains 14 residues. V shed 3 bases, J shed 10 bases, and the junction held 5 bases outside the gene matches. CDR3 loop: CATSSGTGEVKLFF. The DNA of the CDR3 is TGTGCCACCAGCAGCGGGACAGGGGAAGTAAAACTGTTTTTT.

This chain joins TRBV7-2 and TRBJ2-5; perhaps D is TRBD1 or TRBD2 (5 bases each). V was cut by 8 bases and J by 1 base, with 11 bases left in between. Germline lookup yields CDR1 SGHTA and CDR2 FQGNSA. This CDR3 comprises 13 residues. The DNA for the CDR3 is TGTGCCAGCGGGGCTAGCAGCCAAGAGACCCAGTACTTC. This gives the protein CASGASSQETQYF.

V is TRBV19 and J is TRBJ1-2, with 7 bases identical to TRBD1. The CDR3 has 16 residues. CDR1 is LNHDA, CDR2 SQIVND, per germline (reference sequence). V lost 3 bases, J lost 0 bases, and 7 bases stayed unmatched. The CDR3 DNA reads as TGTGCCAGTAGTATCAGGGGGGACAAGACTAACTATGGCTACACCTTC. This encodes CASSIRGDKTNYGYTF.

The chain joins TRBV25-1 to TRBJ2-2; the D is unclear. Germline V gives CDR1 MGHDK, CDR2 SYGVNS. The ends were cut back, 8 bases at V and 1 base at J, with 8 bases in the middle. The CDR3 runs to 13 residues. The CDR3 reads CASRVLNTGELFF. The DNA for the CDR3 is TGTGCCAGCCGGGTGTTGAACACCGGGGAGCTGTTTTTT.

Concerning this clonotype itself: A much larger clonotype is one base distant, so this may be a read error. The chain employs TRBV6-4 and TRBJ2-7, with D unresolved. Germline lookup yields CDR1 MRHNA and CDR2 SNTAGT. CDR3 length: 13 amino acids. The CDR3 DNA reads TGTGCCATTAGACGGCGATTTTCCTACGAGCAGCACTTC. This sequence encodes CAIRRRFSYEQHF.

The chain is built from TRBV20-1 and TRBJ1-6; TRBD1 matches 10 bases. Germline CDR1 DFQATT, CDR2 SNEGSKA (reference sequence). The CDR3 length is 12 residues. Trimming at V came to 6 bases and at J to 14 bases, leaving 7 bases not matched to a gene. In nucleotides, the CDR3 is TGCAGTGCCGACAGGGGGCCGGACGCCCTCCACTTT. Its translation: CSADRGPDALHF.

The V gene is TRBV7-2, the J gene TRBJ2-5, with TRBD1 matching 7 bases. J was trimmed by 5 bases and V by 5 bases; bases with no gene match: 8. The CDR3 is 14 residues long. Looked up from germline, CDR1 is SGHTA and CDR2 is FQGNSA. CDR3 sequence reads: CASSEDRVVETQYF. In nucleotides, the CDR3 is TGTGCCAGCAGCGAAGACAGGGTTGTGGAGACCCAGTACTTC. Based on the CDR3 plus reference TRBV7-2 and TRBJ2-5, the full variable domain is GAGVSQSPSNKVTEKGKDVELRCDPISGHTALYWYRQSLGQGLEFLIYFQGNSAPDKSGLPSDRFSAERTGGSVSTLTIQRTQQEDSAVYLCASSEDRVVETQYFGPGTRLLVL.

The chain carries TRBV6-5 and TRBJ1-1, with D possibly matching TRBD1 (6 bases). Looked up from germline, CDR1 is MNHEY and CDR2 is SVGAGI. V gave up 7 bases and J gave up 0 bases, with 15 bases separating them. This CDR3 has 15 amino acids. CDR3 nucleotides: TGTGCCAGCAAGAACGGACAGCAAATGAACACTGAAGCTTTCTTT. It is translated as CASKNGQQMNTEAFF.

The genes are TRBV5-1 and TRBJ2-7; tentative D call: TRBD1 (5 bases). The CDR3 sequence is 14 residues long. Per the germline V gene, CDR1 is SGHRS and CDR2 is YFSETQ. Trimming pared 9 bases from V and 5 bases from J, leaving 21 bases between. CDR3 sequence (DNA): TGCGCCACCTCGAAGGGGCAGGGCCCCGACGAGCAGTACTTC. Translated: CATSKGQGPDEQYF.

The rearrangement links TRBV7-2 to TRBJ1-6, with a possible D match to TRBD1 (5 bases). The CDR3 spans 14 residues. Trimming removed 4 bases from V and 7 bases from J, with 11 bases in between. Germline V gives CDR1 SGHTA, CDR2 FQGNSA. The CDR3 protein is CASSSLGGNSPLHF. For the CDR3, the DNA is TGTGCCAGCAGCTCCTTGGGGGGAAATTCACCCCTCCACTTT.

The chain combines TRBV29-1 with TRBJ1-1, with 7 nucleotides matching TRBD1. The CDR3 sequence is 18 residues long. Germline V lookup: CDR1 SQVTM, CDR2 ANQGSEA. The V and J ends lost 7 bases and 4 bases, in that order; junction bases with no gene match: 24. The CDR3 protein is CSAQGTVGNRGGGTEAFF. CDR3 DNA: TGCAGCGCCCAAGGGACGGTTGGAAACAGGGGAGGGGGCACTGAAGCTTTCTTT.

This clonotype has a single count. The gene calls are TRBV4-2 and TRBJ2-3; TRBD2 agrees at 9 bases. In germline, CDR1 is LGHNA, CDR2 YNFKEQ. Germline trimming cut 0 bases from V and 2 bases from J; bases unmatched to any gene: 15. This CDR3 comprises 20 residues. DNA of the CDR3: TGTGCCAGCAGCCAAGATCCCCCGGCGGGAGGGCTGAGTTACACAGATACGCAGTATTTT. The encoded protein is CASSQDPPAGGLSYTDTQYF.

This clonotype was found many times. The chain joins TRBV4-1 to TRBJ1-5; D ambiguous. V was trimmed by 5 bases and J by 4 bases, leaving 21 bases between them. This CDR3 is 17 amino acids long. CDR1 MGHRA and CDR2 YSYEKL come from the germline V gene. In nucleotides, the CDR3 is TGCGCCAGCAGCTTCGGCTGGAGGCCCCGAGGGAATCAGCCCCAGCATTTT. It is translated as CASSFGWRPRGNQPQHF.

The V gene is TRBV2, the J gene TRBJ2-3; 8 bases fit TRBD1. The V gene's germline CDR1 is SNHLY and CDR2 FYNNEI. The CDR3 contains 18 residues. V dropped 11 bases and J dropped 0; count of bases not matched to a gene: 19. CDR3 sequence reads: CASFRDRQLRDSTDTQYF. In nucleotides, the CDR3 is TGTGCCTCCTTCCGGGACAGGCAACTCCGGGACAGCACAGATACGCAGTATTTT.

The gene calls are TRBV5-1 and TRBJ1-1; D unclear. Germline values: CDR1 SGHRS, CDR2 YFSETQ. CDR3 size: 14 residues. V lost 4 bases, J lost 5 bases, and 15 bases lay in between. CDR3 region: CASSTTKSGTEAFF. The CDR3 DNA follows: TGCGCCAGCAGCACGACTAAAAGCGGGACTGAAGCTTTCTTT.